The next 13 T cell receptor beta chains were all read from a single sample in a study of blood T cell repertoires in COVID-19 (dated by TCRdb to the early 2020s). The library was prepared using the immunoSEQ multiplex PCR assay. TCRdb limited this immuneACCESS table to in-frame rearrangements with V and J called. A share of clones is missing; checked studies link under half to unresolved V genes, and the rest is unexplained. The sample data list 390,000 or so clones, and around 87% of these were observed just once. The ten largest clones capture 6% to 7.5% of the sample. The sample taken for sequencing was peripheral blood. These receptors all come from a man between 18 and 35 years old with active or convalescent COVID-19.

This clone has only a few counts. The chain uses TRBV7-9 and TRBJ1-1; no definite D call. Trimming pared 2 bases from V and 4 bases from J, leaving 14 bases between. This CDR3 has 15 residues. Germline V CDR1 and CDR2: SEHNR, FQNEAQ (reference sequence). The CDR3 nucleotides are TGTGCCAGCAGCTTAATGCAGGTCCGGGGCACTGAAGCTTTCTTT. This translates into CASSLMQVRGTEAFF.

The chain combines TRBV5-5 with TRBJ2-7, with D hard to call. The CDR3 length is 11 residues. Deletions cut 4 bases from V and 4 bases from J, with 6 bases between. Germline lookup yields CDR1 SGHKS and CDR2 YYEKEE (reference sequence). The CDR3 spells CASSPLYEQYF. The CDR3 region has the DNA TGTGCCAGCAGCCCACTTTACGAGCAGTACTTC.

The chain joins TRBV29-1 to TRBJ2-2; D call uncertain. The V end lost 5 bases, the J end lost 4 bases, and 11 bases lay between the germline ends. CDR1 and CDR2 (germline): SQVTM, ANQGSEA. The CDR3 extends over 13 amino acids. The CDR3, as DNA: TGCAGCGTTCAACAGCCGCTCACCGGGGAGCTGTTTTTT. This encodes CSVQQPLTGELFF.

The rearrangement links TRBV5-1 to TRBJ2-2, with 9 bases identical to TRBD1. Germline CDR1 reads SGHRS; CDR2 reads YFSETQ. V shed 5 bases and J 4 bases; nucleotides not matched to a gene: 3. CDR3 length equals 14 residues. CDR3 protein: CASRGTGITGELFF. In DNA form, the CDR3 reads TGCGCCAGCAGGGGGACAGGGATCACCGGGGAGCTGTTTTTT.

The rearrangement joins TRBV27 to TRBJ2-6; D is perhaps TRBD2 (6 bases). This CDR3 is 17 amino acids long. Per the germline V gene, CDR1 is MNHEY and CDR2 is SMNVEV (reference sequence). Trimming removed 7 bases at V and 3 bases at J, with 19 bases between. The CDR3 bases are TGTGCCAGCAAAGGACTACCATCACGGAATGGGGCCAACGTCCTGACTTTC. This gives the protein CASKGLPSRNGANVLTF.

This chain joins TRBV9 and TRBJ2-1, with TRBD2 identical over 13 bases. V dropped 6 bases and J dropped 9; count of bases not matched to a gene: 12. Per the germline V gene, CDR1 is SGDLS and CDR2 is YYNGEE. The CDR3 has 16 residues. Written as DNA, the CDR3 is TGTGCCAGCACCCCGGGACTAGCGGGGCGAAACGGTGAGCAGTTCTTC. Amino acid sequence: CASTPGLAGRNGEQFF.

This rearrangement joins TRBV28 to TRBJ1-1; possibly TRBD1 for D (6 bases). CDR1 is MDHEN and CDR2 is SYDVKM in the germline V gene. The V gene lost 2 bases and the J gene lost 1 base, with 11 bases spanning the gap. This CDR3 comprises 15 residues. CDR3 sequence: CASSLPTGPNTEAFF. Here the CDR3 DNA reads TGTGCCAGCAGTTTACCGACAGGCCCGAACACTGAAGCTTTCTTT.

This chain joins TRBV18 and TRBJ2-3; D is ambiguous. V lost 0 bases to trimming and J lost 0 bases, with 13 bases between them. This CDR3 spans 17 amino acids. The germline V gene encodes CDR1 KGHSH and CDR2 LQKENI. The CDR3 here is CASSPPHRGVSTDTQYF. Here the CDR3 DNA reads TGTGCCAGCTCACCACCGCATCGAGGCGTAAGCACAGATACGCAGTATTTT.

The V call is TRBV30, the J call TRBJ1-2, with D unresolved. This CDR3 has 12 amino acids. Trimming removed 3 bases at V and 4 bases at J, with 9 bases between. Germline loops: CDR1 GTSNPN, CDR2 SVGIG (reference sequence). The CDR3 protein is CAWRLGGYGYTF. The CDR3 DNA sequence: TGTGCCTGGAGACTCGGCGGCTATGGCTACACCTTC.

This clone came up many times. The J gene is TRBJ2-2, the V gene TRBV28; tentatively, D is TRBD1 (5 bases). Looked up from germline, CDR1 is MDHEN and CDR2 is SYDVKM. Trimming cost V 3 bases and J 2 bases, with 10 bases left between them. This CDR3 region has 15 residues. The CDR3 here is CASSFRTPNTGELFF. Written as DNA, the CDR3 is TGTGCCAGCAGTTTTAGGACACCTAACACCGGGGAGCTGTTTTTT. Based on the CDR3 plus reference TRBV28 and TRBJ2-2, the full variable domain is DVKVTQSSRYLVKRTGEKVFLECVQDMDHENMFWYRQDPGLGLRLIYFSYDVKMKEKGDIPEGYSVSREKKERFSLILESASTNQTSMYLCASSFRTPNTGELFFGEGSRLTVL.

The CDR3 bases are TGTGCCAGCAGAACACAGGGGTTCTATAATTCACCCCTCCACTTT. As protein: CASRTQGFYNSPLHF. The V and J genes are TRBV21-1 and TRBJ1-6; TRBD1, the table's D call, lacks a check against the DNA. TRBV21-1 is an annotated pseudogene. The CDR3 totals 15 residues.

The rearrangement uses TRBV29-1 and TRBJ2-5; 9 positions match TRBD2. Germline V lookup: CDR1 SQVTM, CDR2 ANQGSEA. The V and J ends lost 6 bases and 12 bases, in that order; junction bases with no gene match: 20. The CDR3 sequence is 15 residues long. The CDR3 here is CSVAPSRSSGAGEYF. In DNA form, the CDR3 reads TGCAGCGTAGCGCCCAGCCGGTCTAGCGGGGCAGGAGAGTACTTC.

The chain recombines TRBV6-2 or TRBV6-3 with TRBJ1-2; 7 nucleotides agree with TRBD1. The CDR3 totals 14 residues. V was pared by 5 bases and J by 8 bases, with 11 bases of the junction left unmatched. CDR1 and CDR2 (germline): MNHEY, SVGEGT. The CDR3 nucleotides are TGTGCCAGCAGTGACCCGGGACAGCCTTGGGGCTACACCTTC. It is translated as CASSDPGQPWGYTF.